These T cell receptor beta chains were read from a single sample in a study of T cells in Graves' hyperthyroidism and ophthalmopathy. One entry per CDR3 protein, called by TCRdb with MiXCR from the multiplex PCR reads. Of 90,000 to 120,000 distinct CDR3 sequences in the sample, 16% were seen once. Sequenced input: blood. All receptors come from a woman between 45 and 65 years old with Graves' hyperthyroidism. Each CDR3 is given with its conserved first and last residue. Each record gives: J gene, V gene, CDR3 protein.

j_call: TRBJ1-5; v_call: TRBV28; cdr3_aa: CASSEPGPPYQPQHF
j_call: TRBJ2-1; v_call: TRBV11-2; cdr3_aa: CASSPPTSGRGEQFF
j_call: TRBJ1-5; v_call: TRBV20-1; cdr3_aa: CSARDFLSDYQPQHF
j_call: TRBJ2-1; v_call: TRBV14; cdr3_aa: CASSQENLAGPPPYNEQFF
j_call: TRBJ2-1; v_call: TRBV9; cdr3_aa: CASSVGEGAAKRYNEQFF
j_call: TRBJ1-5; v_call: TRBV3-1; cdr3_aa: CASSRTGGQPQHF
j_call: TRBJ2-5; v_call: TRBV20-1; cdr3_aa: CSARSGRENQETQYF
j_call: TRBJ2-1; v_call: TRBV29-1; cdr3_aa: CSVETGLAVSYNEQFF
j_call: TRBJ2-3; v_call: TRBV20-1; cdr3_aa: CSVRPRVEDTQYF
j_call: TRBJ2-1; v_call: TRBV15; cdr3_aa: CATSRVSSAAYNEQFF
j_call: TRBJ2-3; v_call: TRBV2; cdr3_aa: CASSGDRGPDTQYF
j_call: TRBJ2-3; v_call: TRBV2; cdr3_aa: CASKLQGEETDTQYF
j_call: TRBJ2-2; v_call: TRBV24-1; cdr3_aa: CATSVGGADGLTTGELFF
j_call: TRBJ2-7; v_call: TRBV11-3; cdr3_aa: CASSLGRTGAAYEQYF
j_call: TRBJ2-1; v_call: TRBV24-1; cdr3_aa: CATSGQRSGSLSYNEQFF
j_call: TRBJ1-2; v_call: TRBV5-6; cdr3_aa: CASSLDFRANYGYTF
j_call: TRBJ2-1; v_call: TRBV4-1; cdr3_aa: CASSQAPSESSYNEQFF
j_call: TRBJ1-1; v_call: TRBV6-1; cdr3_aa: CASNPSLNTEAFF
j_call: TRBJ2-3; v_call: TRBV7-9; cdr3_aa: CASSHGWSELYF
j_call: TRBJ2-3; v_call: TRBV20-1; cdr3_aa: CSALSLGGSDTDTQYF
j_call: TRBJ1-5; v_call: TRBV28; cdr3_aa: CASRYGGTRGGQPQHF
j_call: TRBJ2-7; v_call: TRBV9; cdr3_aa: CASSVASGSYEQYF
j_call: TRBJ2-1; v_call: TRBV7-9; cdr3_aa: CASSFSKGRYNEQFF
j_call: TRBJ2-2; v_call: TRBV6-1; cdr3_aa: CASSREMNTGELFF
j_call: TRBJ2-3; v_call: TRBV7-3; cdr3_aa: CASSLLGVTDTQYF
j_call: TRBJ2-5; v_call: TRBV20-1; cdr3_aa: CSADSGAEETQYF
j_call: TRBJ2-7; v_call: TRBV18; cdr3_aa: CASKLRSSYEQYF
j_call: TRBJ1-2; v_call: TRBV28; cdr3_aa: CASSPGTPRNYGYTF
j_call: TRBJ2-5; v_call: TRBV12-3/TRBV12-4; cdr3_aa: CASSFEETQYF
j_call: TRBJ2-4; v_call: TRBV29-1; cdr3_aa: CSVEQLAGGPLKNIQYF
j_call: TRBJ1-1; v_call: TRBV5-4; cdr3_aa: CASSLVFGRDTEAFF
j_call: TRBJ1-2; v_call: TRBV28; cdr3_aa: CASRPEGFHGYTF
j_call: TRBJ2-7; v_call: TRBV7-9; cdr3_aa: CASRRDSIVYEQYF
j_call: TRBJ2-1; v_call: TRBV29-1; cdr3_aa: CSAPWLESNEQFF
j_call: TRBJ2-5; v_call: TRBV2; cdr3_aa: CASSPHRGGETQYF
j_call: TRBJ1-5; v_call: TRBV6-1; cdr3_aa: CASSGRAGDQPQHF
j_call: TRBJ2-7; v_call: TRBV5-1; cdr3_aa: CASSTGPGTGRDEQYF
j_call: TRBJ2-3; v_call: TRBV10-3; cdr3_aa: CAISDGGARSDTQYF